Included here is one TCR beta chain sequence, with context. Antigen: not known. The sample belongs to a study of cytomegalovirus exposure and HLA in healthy donors. The wider study: An analysis done earlier identified about 100 million unique TCR beta sequences from about 179 million T cells.

CDR1 is SQVTM and CDR2 is ANQGSEA in the germline V gene. The CDR3 extends over 14 amino acids. V was clipped by 1 base and J by 2 bases; unmatched bases: 5. It was with 60 Vbeta and 13 Jbeta primers that the PCR ran. Some clones are missing from TCRdb's copy, which holds only in-frame ones; the method was immunoSEQ multiplex PCR. The sample consists of about 140,000 clones, 82% of them appearing once. The study's findings and limits: Within an earlier analysis, most TCR beta V segments proved productive either about 90% or about 30% of the time. Later analysis associated a missense DCLRE1C variant with TCR beta V- and J-gene trimming. In a later analysis, at a false discovery rate of 0.05, under 20,000 TCR beta sequences matched HLA alleles.

The TCR originated in a woman aged 50 to 65 in good health and CMV-seropositive. Sequencing was performed on PBMCs. The chain uses TRBV29-1 and TRBJ2-7; 7 nucleotides align to TRBD1. CDR3 protein: CSVEVPGTAYEQYF. The CDR3 DNA reads TGCAGCGTTGAAGTCCCCGGGACAGCCTACGAGCAGTACTTC.